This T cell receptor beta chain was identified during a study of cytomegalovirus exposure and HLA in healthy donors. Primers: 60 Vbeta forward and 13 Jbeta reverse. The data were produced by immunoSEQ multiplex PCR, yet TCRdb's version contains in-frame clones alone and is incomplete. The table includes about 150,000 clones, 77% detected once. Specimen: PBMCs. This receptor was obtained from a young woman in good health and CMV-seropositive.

DNA for the CDR3: TGTGCCAGCAGTTACTCGAAGAACAGGGACGATGGGCAGTTCTTC. This encodes CASSYSKNRDDGQFF. This chain connects TRBV6-6 to TRBJ2-1; D may be TRBD1 (6 bases). Germline values: CDR1 MNHNY, CDR2 SVGAGI (reference sequence). The CDR3 contains 15 residues. Trimming removed 0 bases at V and 12 bases at J, with 18 bases between.